One and the same sample provided the 29 T cell receptor beta chains below, sequenced in a study of spatial heterogeneity in lung cancer. TCRdb independently ran MiXCR on the 5' RACE reads; one entry per CDR3 protein. The table has 85,000 to 100,000 distinct CDR3 sequences, just under 20% seen once. Time point denoted: blood at routine non-recurrence follow-up after resection. Sequencing used PBMCs, obtained at follow-up. These receptors all come from a male donor with early-stage non-small cell lung cancer.

The genes are TRBV20-1 and TRBJ1-2; 7 bases are a match to TRBD1. Germline CDR1 and CDR2: DFQATT and SNEGSKA (reference sequence). Trimming at V came to 2 bases and at J to 4 bases, leaving 7 bases not matched to a gene. This CDR3 spans 14 amino acids. The chain's CDR3 is CSARPMTGPYGYTF. DNA for the CDR3: TGCAGTGCTAGACCAATGACAGGGCCCTATGGCTACACCTTC.

Only a few counts were recorded for this clonotype. The chain combines TRBV7-9 with TRBJ2-7; maybe TRBD2 (5 bases). The CDR3 loop spans 13 amino acids. CDR1 and CDR2 from the germline V gene are SEHNR and FQNEAQ (reference sequence). V lost 2 bases, J lost 2 bases, and 7 bases lay in between. CDR3 DNA sequence: TGTGCCAGCAGCTTATCGGGGACCTACGAGCAGTACTTC. This translates into CASSLSGTYEQYF.

This clonotype was detected many times. This chain links TRBV29-1 with TRBJ2-1; D gene ambiguous. This CDR3 comprises 16 residues. Germline V gene lookup returns CDR1 SQVTM and CDR2 ANQGSEA. V shed 7 bases and J shed 0 bases, with 19 bases lying between them. CDR3 DNA sequence: TGCAGCGGGTCGTACGGCGGCCCTAGCTCCTACAATGAGCAGTTCTTC. Protein: CSGSYGGPSSYNEQFF.

There are a few counts of this clonotype. The rearrangement joins TRBV7-8 to TRBJ2-2; 8 nucleotides agree with TRBD2. CDR3 length: 15 amino acids. Trimming removed 5 bases from V and 1 base from J; junction bases left unmatched: 3. Per germline, CDR1 SGHVS and CDR2 FQNEAQ. The CDR3 sequence: CASSSGSRNTGELFF. The CDR3 coding sequence is TGTGCCAGCAGCAGCGGGAGCCGGAACACCGGGGAGCTGTTTTTT.

The V call is TRBV19, the J call TRBJ1-3; D remains unclear. Germline V gene data show CDR1 as LNHDA and CDR2 as SQIVND (reference sequence). The CDR3 runs 14 residues. V lost 4 bases, J lost 8 bases, and 15 bases lay in between. The CDR3 nucleotides read TGTGCCAGTAGTACGACGTCGACGGGGTACACCATATATTTT. Its translation is CASSTTSTGYTIYF.

This clonotype has only a few counts. The CDR3, as DNA: TGTGCCTGGAAGAGACGGGACAGGGTGAACACTGAAGCTTTCTTT. Encoded protein: CAWKRRDRVNTEAFF. V is TRBV30 and J is TRBJ1-1; TRBD1 matches at 9 bases. J was trimmed by 0 bases and V by 4 bases; bases with no gene match: 6. Per the germline V gene, CDR1 is GTSNPN and CDR2 is SVGIG (reference sequence). CDR3 size: 15 residues.

Ten or more counts support this clonotype. The CDR3 spells CASSQEPGSYNEQFF. The CDR3 coding sequence is TGCGCCAGCAGCCAAGAGCCAGGCTCCTACAATGAGCAGTTCTTC. The chain uses TRBV4-3 and TRBJ2-1, with D hard to call. The germline V and J ends were trimmed by 0 bases and 0 bases, with 6 bases remaining between them. This CDR3 contains 15 residues. The germline CDR1 and CDR2 sequences are LGHNA and YSLEER.

Ten or more counts support this clonotype. The chain carries TRBV6-2 or TRBV6-3 and TRBJ1-5; TRBD1 agrees at 7 bases. J was trimmed by 2 bases and V by 6 bases; bases with no gene match: 1. Germline V gene data show CDR1 as MNHEY and CDR2 as SVGEGT. The CDR3 consists of 13 residues. The CDR3 coding sequence is TGTGCCAGCAGCGACAGGGGCAATCAGCCCCAGCATTTT. This codes for CASSDRGNQPQHF.

The gene calls are TRBV6-2 or TRBV6-3 and TRBJ2-1; 7 nucleotides line up with TRBD1. The CDR3 is made up of 16 amino acids. CDR1 MNHEY and CDR2 SVGEGT come from the germline V gene. V lost 0 bases to trimming and J lost 2 bases; unmatched junction nucleotides: 4. Here the CDR3 reads CASSYSYRGTYNEQFF. CDR3 nucleotides: TGTGCCAGCAGTTACTCGTACAGGGGTACCTACAATGAGCAGTTCTTC.

In this sample, this clonotype turned up a few times. The chain joins TRBV20-1 to TRBJ1-2, with 8 bases identical to TRBD1. Germline lookup yields CDR1 DFQATT and CDR2 SNEGSKA (reference sequence). V lost 4 bases and J lost 4; bases outside the gene matches: 11. The CDR3 sequence is 15 residues long. Here the CDR3 reads CSATLPGQASYGYTF. The CDR3 bases are TGCAGTGCTACACTCCCGGGACAGGCTTCCTATGGCTACACCTTC.

This clonotype was seen only once. The rearrangement links TRBV7-2 to TRBJ2-3; D unclear. CDR1 and CDR2 from the germline V gene are SGHTA and FQGNSA. Trimming stripped 5 bases from V and 1 base from J, with 10 bases between. This CDR3 has 14 residues. For the CDR3, the DNA is TGTGCCAGCAGCCCAATAGGACGCACAGATACGCAGTATTTT. Its translation: CASSPIGRTDTQYF.

The chain uses TRBV7-9 and TRBJ2-7, with 7 bases matching TRBD1. Per the germline V gene, CDR1 is SEHNR and CDR2 is FQNEAQ (reference sequence). The CDR3 covers 15 residues. J was trimmed by 6 bases and V by 4 bases; bases with no gene match: 12. In nucleotides, the CDR3 is TGTGCCAGCAGCTCCGCCCATTCACAGGGGTTCGAGCAGTACTTC. Its protein product is CASSSAHSQGFEQYF.

This clonotype was picked up a small number of times. The DNA of the CDR3 is TGTGCCAGCAGTGAGATGGACAGATACAATGAGCAGTTCTTC. Protein: CASSEMDRYNEQFF. The chain recombines TRBV6-1 with TRBJ2-1; possibly TRBD1 for D (6 bases). The CDR3 extends over 14 amino acids. With 3 bases removed from V and 4 bases from J, the gap between germline ends came to 10 bases. Germline CDR1 MNHNS, CDR2 SASEGT.

The rearrangement uses TRBV5-6 and TRBJ2-2; 7 nucleotides match TRBD1. V lost 0 bases, J lost 4 bases, and 6 bases stayed unmatched. CDR1 and CDR2 (germline): SGHDT, YYEEEE. This CDR3 has 16 residues. The CDR3 nucleotides read TGTGCCAGCAGCTTGGGGGGGACAGTCCTCACCGGGGAGCTGTTTTTT. It is translated as CASSLGGTVLTGELFF.

This clonotype turned up a few times. The chain carries TRBV5-1 and TRBJ1-2; no definite D call. The germline V gene has CDR1 SGHRS and CDR2 YFSETQ. V lost 2 bases, J lost 6 bases, and 2 bases lay in between. The CDR3 has 10 amino acids. CDR3 bases: TGCGCCAGCAGCTTAGATGGCTACACCTTC. Residues: CASSLDGYTF.

This clonotype was seen a handful of times. The genes are TRBV20-1 and TRBJ1-2, with TRBD1 matching over 7 bases. The trim removed 6 bases at V and 2 bases at J, leaving 6 bases unmatched. Germline CDR1 is DFQATT and CDR2 is SNEGSKA (reference sequence). The CDR3 runs 13 residues. Here the CDR3 reads CSAQTGKNYGYTF. CDR3 nucleotides: TGCAGTGCCCAGACAGGGAAGAACTATGGCTACACCTTC.

At least ten counts were recorded for this clonotype. The chain carries TRBV2 and TRBJ2-6; D is uncertain. Between the trimmed V and J ends, which lost 6 bases and 0 bases, there was a span of 9 bases. The CDR3 sequence is 15 residues long. Germline V gives CDR1 SNHLY, CDR2 FYNNEI. The CDR3 region is CASRREISGANVLTF. For the CDR3, the DNA is TGTGCCAGCAGACGCGAAATCTCTGGGGCCAACGTCCTGACTTTC.

This clonotype was seen only a few times. V is TRBV9 and J is TRBJ1-6; D uncertain. The CDR3 length is 17 residues. With 4 bases removed from V and 3 bases from J, the gap between germline ends came to 17 bases. Germline V CDR1 and CDR2: SGDLS, YYNGEE. CDR3 sequence: CASSPDPRGYYNSPLHF. The CDR3 DNA reads TGTGCCAGCAGCCCCGACCCCCGAGGATACTATAATTCACCCCTCCACTTT.

V and J are TRBV7-2 and TRBJ1-3; possibly TRBD1 for D (5 bases). The CDR3 length is 15 residues. The ends were cut back, 5 bases at V and 0 bases at J, with 11 bases in the middle. CDR1 and CDR2 from the germline V gene are SGHTA and FQGNSA. CDR3 coding DNA: TGTGCCAGCAGCACTCGGACACTCTCTGGAAACACCATATATTTT. Amino acids: CASSTRTLSGNTIYF. The full variable domain, with the rest looked up from reference TRBV7-2 and TRBJ1-3, is GAGVSQSPSNKVTEKGKDVELRCDPISGHTALYWYRQSLGQGLEFLIYFQGNSAPDKSGLPSDRFSAERTGGSVSTLTIQRTQQEDSAVYLCASSTRTLSGNTIYFGEGSWLTVV.

This clonotype was recorded many times. This chain uses TRBV30 with TRBJ2-3, with a weak D call TRBD2 (5 bases). CDR3 length: 15 amino acids. The V end was cut by 2 bases, the J end by 0 bases, with 12 bases between. CDR1 is GTSNPN and CDR2 is SVGIG in the germline V gene (reference sequence). CDR3 region: CAWSLTGFSTDTQYF. DNA for the CDR3: TGTGCCTGGAGTCTGACGGGGTTTAGCACAGATACGCAGTATTTT.

The gene calls are TRBV6-1 and TRBJ1-2; D is unresolved. Per the germline V gene, CDR1 is MNHNS and CDR2 is SASEGT. Trimming cost V 5 bases and J 5 bases, with 18 bases left between them. CDR3 length equals 15 residues. This chain's CDR3 is CASSPTPPTNYGYTF. DNA for the CDR3: TGTGCCAGCAGTCCAACACCCCCGACCAATTATGGCTACACCTTC.

This clonotype was picked up many times. The rearrangement links TRBV20-1 to TRBJ2-3, with 9 bases aligning to TRBD2. The CDR3 covers 14 residues. CDR1 and CDR2 from the germline V gene are DFQATT and SNEGSKA (reference sequence). Trimming cost V 6 bases and J 9 bases; bases outside gene matches: 13. As DNA, the CDR3 is TGCAGTGCCCCCGGGGGGACTAGCAGGATCACGCAGTATTTT. Its protein is CSAPGGTSRITQYF.

This chain uses TRBV2 with TRBJ2-1; D might be TRBD2 (6 bases). Looked up from germline, CDR1 is SNHLY and CDR2 is FYNNEI. V shed 4 bases and J shed 2 bases, with 15 bases lying between them. This CDR3 contains 16 residues. The chain's CDR3 is CASSGRLGGAYNEQFF. The DNA of the CDR3 is TGTGCCAGCAGTGGACGACTTGGCGGGGCCTACAATGAGCAGTTCTTC.

This clonotype has only a few counts. The chain couples TRBV7-2 to TRBJ2-2; TRBD2 aligns across 12 bases. This CDR3 region has 16 residues. The germline V gene encodes CDR1 SGHTA and CDR2 FQGNSA. V shed 11 bases and J 3 bases; nucleotides not matched to a gene: 10. CDR3: CAVPRLAGAYTGELFF. CDR3 coding DNA: TGTGCCGTGCCCCGACTAGCGGGGGCATACACCGGGGAGCTGTTTTTT.

This rearrangement joins TRBV2 to TRBJ2-3; D tentatively reads TRBD1 or TRBD2 (6 bases each). V was cut by 2 bases and J by 0 bases, with 9 bases left in between. CDR1 SNHLY and CDR2 FYNNEI come from the germline V gene. This CDR3 is built from 15 residues. As DNA, the CDR3 is TGTGCCAGCAGTGAAACAGGGACTAGCACAGATACGCAGTATTTT. It translates to CASSETGTSTDTQYF.

This clonotype showed up just a few times. The CDR3 loop is CASSPDRDQPQHF. The CDR3 nucleotides read TGTGCCAGCAGCCCCGACAGGGATCAGCCCCAGCATTTT. The chain couples TRBV12-3 or TRBV12-4 to TRBJ1-5; 7 nucleotides agree with TRBD1. V shed 6 bases and J 5 bases; nucleotides not matched to a gene: 4. CDR3 length equals 13 residues.

This chain joins TRBV24-1 and TRBJ2-1; TRBD2 aligns across 8 bases. The CDR3 is 16 amino acids. CDR1 is KGHDR and CDR2 is SFDVKD in the germline V gene. V shed 4 bases, J shed 4 bases, and the junction held 8 bases outside the gene matches. The CDR3 sequence is CATSDTIAGNYNEQFF. The CDR3 region has the DNA TGTGCCACCAGTGACACCATAGCGGGAAATTACAATGAGCAGTTCTTC.

J is TRBJ1-4 and V is TRBV20-1; D gene unclear. Per the germline V gene, CDR1 is DFQATT and CDR2 is SNEGSKA (reference sequence). V was trimmed by 0 bases and J by 6 bases, leaving 11 bases between them. This CDR3 spans 14 amino acids. For the CDR3, the DNA is TGCAGTGCTAGAGATGGCTTGGACTATGAAAAACTGTTTTTT. Amino acid sequence: CSARDGLDYEKLFF.

This clonotype was seen a handful of times. The chain employs TRBV20-1 and TRBJ2-5, with 10 bases matching TRBD2. The CDR3 covers 14 residues. Trimming took 6 bases from V and 2 from J; bases not matched to a gene: 6. The germline V gene has CDR1 DFQATT and CDR2 SNEGSKA (reference sequence). CDR3 sequence reads: CSAATSGFQETQYF. CDR3 sequence (DNA): TGCAGTGCGGCGACTAGCGGGTTTCAAGAGACCCAGTACTTC.